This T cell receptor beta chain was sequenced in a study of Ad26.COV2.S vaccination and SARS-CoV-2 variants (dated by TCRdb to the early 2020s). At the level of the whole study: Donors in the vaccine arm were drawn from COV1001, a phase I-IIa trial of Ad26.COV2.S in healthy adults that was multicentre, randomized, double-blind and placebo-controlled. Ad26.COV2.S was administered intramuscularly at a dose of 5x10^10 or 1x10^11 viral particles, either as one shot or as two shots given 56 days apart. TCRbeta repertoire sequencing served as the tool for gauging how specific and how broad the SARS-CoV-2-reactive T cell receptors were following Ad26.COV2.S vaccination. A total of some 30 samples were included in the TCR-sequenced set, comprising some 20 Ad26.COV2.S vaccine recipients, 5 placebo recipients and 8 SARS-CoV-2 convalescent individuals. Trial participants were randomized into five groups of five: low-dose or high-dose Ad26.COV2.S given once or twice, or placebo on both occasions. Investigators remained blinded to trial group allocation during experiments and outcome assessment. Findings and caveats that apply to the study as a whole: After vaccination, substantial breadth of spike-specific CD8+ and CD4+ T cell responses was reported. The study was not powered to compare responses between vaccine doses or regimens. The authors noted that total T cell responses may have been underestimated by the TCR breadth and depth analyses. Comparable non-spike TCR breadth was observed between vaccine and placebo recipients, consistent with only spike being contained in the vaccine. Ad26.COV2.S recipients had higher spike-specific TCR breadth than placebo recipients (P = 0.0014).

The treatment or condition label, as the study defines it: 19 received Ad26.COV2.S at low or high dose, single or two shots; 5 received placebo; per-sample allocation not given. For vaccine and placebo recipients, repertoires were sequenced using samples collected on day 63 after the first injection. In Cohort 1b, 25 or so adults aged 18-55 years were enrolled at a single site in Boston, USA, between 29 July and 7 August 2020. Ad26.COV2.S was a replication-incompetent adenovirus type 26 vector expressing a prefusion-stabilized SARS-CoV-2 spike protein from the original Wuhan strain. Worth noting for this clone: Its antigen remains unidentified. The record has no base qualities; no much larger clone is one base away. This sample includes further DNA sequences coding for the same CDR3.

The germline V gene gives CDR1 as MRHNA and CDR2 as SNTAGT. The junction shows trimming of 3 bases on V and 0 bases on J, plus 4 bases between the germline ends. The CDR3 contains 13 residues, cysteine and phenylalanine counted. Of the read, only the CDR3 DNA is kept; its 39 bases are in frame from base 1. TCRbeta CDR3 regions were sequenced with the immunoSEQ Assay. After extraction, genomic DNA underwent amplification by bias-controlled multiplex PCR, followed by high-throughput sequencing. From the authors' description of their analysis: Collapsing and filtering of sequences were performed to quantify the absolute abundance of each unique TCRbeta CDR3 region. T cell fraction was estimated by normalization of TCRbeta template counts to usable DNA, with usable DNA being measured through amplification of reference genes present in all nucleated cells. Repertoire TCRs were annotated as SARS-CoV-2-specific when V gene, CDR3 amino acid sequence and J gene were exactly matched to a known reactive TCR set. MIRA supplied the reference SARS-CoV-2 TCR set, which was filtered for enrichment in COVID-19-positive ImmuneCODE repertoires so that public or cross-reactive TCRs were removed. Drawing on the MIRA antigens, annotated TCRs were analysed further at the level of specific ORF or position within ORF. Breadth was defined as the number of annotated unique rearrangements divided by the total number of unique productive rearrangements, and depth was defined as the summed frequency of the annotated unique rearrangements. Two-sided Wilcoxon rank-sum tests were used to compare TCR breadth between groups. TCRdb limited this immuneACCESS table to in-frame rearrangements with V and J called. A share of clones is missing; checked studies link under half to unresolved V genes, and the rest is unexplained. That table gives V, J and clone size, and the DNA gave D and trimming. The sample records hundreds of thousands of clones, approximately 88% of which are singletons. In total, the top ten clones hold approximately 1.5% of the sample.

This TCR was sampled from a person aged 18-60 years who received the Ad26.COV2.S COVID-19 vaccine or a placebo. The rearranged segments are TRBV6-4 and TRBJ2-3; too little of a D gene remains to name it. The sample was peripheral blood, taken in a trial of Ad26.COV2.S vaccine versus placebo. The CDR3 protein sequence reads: CASSEQSTDTQYF. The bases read TGTGCCAGCAGTGAACAGAGCACAGATACGCAGTATTTT.